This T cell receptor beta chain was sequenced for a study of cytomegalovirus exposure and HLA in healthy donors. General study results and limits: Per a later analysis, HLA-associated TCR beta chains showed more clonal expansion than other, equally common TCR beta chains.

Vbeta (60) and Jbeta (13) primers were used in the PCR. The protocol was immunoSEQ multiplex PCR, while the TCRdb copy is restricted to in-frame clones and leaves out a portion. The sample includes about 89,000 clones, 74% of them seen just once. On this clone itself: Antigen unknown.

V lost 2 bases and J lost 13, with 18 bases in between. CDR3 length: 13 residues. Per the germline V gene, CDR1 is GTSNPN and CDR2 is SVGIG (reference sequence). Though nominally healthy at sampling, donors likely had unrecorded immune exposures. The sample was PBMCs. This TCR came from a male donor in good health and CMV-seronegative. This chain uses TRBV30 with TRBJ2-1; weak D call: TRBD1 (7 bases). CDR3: CAWSPGGKLGQFF. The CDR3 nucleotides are TGTGCCTGGAGTCCAGGGGGGAAACTGGGACAGTTCTTC.